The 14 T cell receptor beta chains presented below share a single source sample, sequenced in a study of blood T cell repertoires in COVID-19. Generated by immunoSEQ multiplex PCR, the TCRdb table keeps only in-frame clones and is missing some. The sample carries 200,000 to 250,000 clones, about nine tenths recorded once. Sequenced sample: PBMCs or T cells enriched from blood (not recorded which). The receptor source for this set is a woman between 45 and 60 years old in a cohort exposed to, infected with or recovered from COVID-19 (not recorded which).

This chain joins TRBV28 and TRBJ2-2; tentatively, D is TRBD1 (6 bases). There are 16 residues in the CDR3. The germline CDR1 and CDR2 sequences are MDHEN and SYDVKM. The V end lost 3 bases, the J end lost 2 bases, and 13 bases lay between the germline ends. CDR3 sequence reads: CASSLQGQINTGELFF. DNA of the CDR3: TGTGCCAGCAGTTTGCAGGGACAAATAAACACCGGGGAGCTGTTTTTT.

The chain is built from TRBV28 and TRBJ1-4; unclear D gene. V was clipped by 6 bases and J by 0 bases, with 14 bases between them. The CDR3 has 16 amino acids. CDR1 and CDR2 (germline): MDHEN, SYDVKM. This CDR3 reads CASSPVRGPTNEKLFF. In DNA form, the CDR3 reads TGTGCCAGCAGCCCGGTTAGAGGCCCAACTAATGAAAAACTGTTTTTT.

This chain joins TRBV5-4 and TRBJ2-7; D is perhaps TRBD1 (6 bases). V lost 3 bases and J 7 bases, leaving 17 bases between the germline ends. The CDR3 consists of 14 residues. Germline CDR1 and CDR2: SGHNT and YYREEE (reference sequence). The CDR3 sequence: CASSSGTTPLEQYF. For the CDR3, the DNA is TGTGCCAGCAGCTCTGGGACAACCCCTCTGGAGCAGTACTTC.

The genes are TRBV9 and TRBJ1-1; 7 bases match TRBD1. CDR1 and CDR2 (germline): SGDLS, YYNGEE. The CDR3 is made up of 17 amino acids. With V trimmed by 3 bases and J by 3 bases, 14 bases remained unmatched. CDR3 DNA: TGTGCCAGCAGCGGAAAAAAAGGGGGCACCTGGGACACTGAAGCTTTCTTT. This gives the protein CASSGKKGGTWDTEAFF. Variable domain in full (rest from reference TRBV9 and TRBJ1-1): DSGVTQTPKHLITATGQRVTLRCSPRSGDLSVYWYQQSLDQGLQFLIQYYNGEERAKGNILERFSAQQFPDLHSELNLSSLELGDSALYFCASSGKKGGTWDTEAFFGQGTRLTVV.

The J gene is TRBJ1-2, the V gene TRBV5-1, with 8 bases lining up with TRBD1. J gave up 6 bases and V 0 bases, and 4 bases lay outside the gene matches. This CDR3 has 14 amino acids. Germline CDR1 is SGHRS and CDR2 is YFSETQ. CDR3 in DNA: TGCGCCAGCAGCTTGGGGGCGGACAGGGATGGCTACACCTTC. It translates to CASSLGADRDGYTF.

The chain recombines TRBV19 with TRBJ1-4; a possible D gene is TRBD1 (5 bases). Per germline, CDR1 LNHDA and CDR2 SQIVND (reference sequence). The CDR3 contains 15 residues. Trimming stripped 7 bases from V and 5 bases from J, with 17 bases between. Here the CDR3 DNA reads TGTGCCAGTACCAGAGTTATCGGGGGAAATGAAAAACTGTTTTTT. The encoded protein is CASTRVIGGNEKLFF. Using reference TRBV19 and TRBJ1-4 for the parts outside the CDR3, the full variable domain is DGGITQSPKYLFRKEGQNVTLSCEQNLNHDAMYWYRQDPGQGLRLIYYSQIVNDFQKGDIAEGYSVSREKKESFPLTVTSAQKNPTAFYLCASTRVIGGNEKLFFGSGTQLSVL.

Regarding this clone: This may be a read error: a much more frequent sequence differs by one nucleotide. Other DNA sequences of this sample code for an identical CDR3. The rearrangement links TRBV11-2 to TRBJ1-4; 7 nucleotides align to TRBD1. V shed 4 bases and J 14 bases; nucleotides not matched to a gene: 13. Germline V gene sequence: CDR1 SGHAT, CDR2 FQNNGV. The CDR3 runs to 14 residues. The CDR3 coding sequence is TGTGCCAGCAGCTCATGGGATAGGGGGCACTTGCTGTTTTTT. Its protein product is CASSSWDRGHLLFF.

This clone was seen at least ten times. The CDR3 coding sequence is TGTGCCAGCAGCCCTCGACTAGCGGGGCATAATGAGCAGTTCTTC. It specifies CASSPRLAGHNEQFF. This sequence joins TRBV13 and TRBJ2-1; 11 nucleotides match TRBD2. CDR3 length equals 15 residues. Germline-derived CDR1 and CDR2 are PRHDT and FYEKMQ (reference sequence). With V trimmed by 5 bases and J by 7 bases, 7 bases remained unmatched. The full variable domain, rest sourced from reference TRBV13 and TRBJ2-1, is AAGVIQSPRHLIKEKRETATLKCYPIPRHDTVYWYQQGPGQDPQFLISFYEKMQSDKGSIPDRFSAQQFSDYHSELNMSSLELGDSALYFCASSPRLAGHNEQFFGPGTRLTVL.

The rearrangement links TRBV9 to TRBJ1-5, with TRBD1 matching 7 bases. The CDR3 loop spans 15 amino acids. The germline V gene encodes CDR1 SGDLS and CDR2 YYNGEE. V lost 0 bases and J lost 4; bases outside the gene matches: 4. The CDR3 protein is CASSVGGGRNQPQHF. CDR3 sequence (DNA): TGTGCCAGCAGCGTAGGAGGGGGCAGGAATCAGCCCCAGCATTTT.

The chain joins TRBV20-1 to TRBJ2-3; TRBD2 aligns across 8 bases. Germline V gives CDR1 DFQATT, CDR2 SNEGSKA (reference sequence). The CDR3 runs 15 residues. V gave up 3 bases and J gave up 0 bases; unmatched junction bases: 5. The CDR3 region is CSASLRGGSTDTQYF. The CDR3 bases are TGCAGTGCTAGTCTACGGGGGGGTAGCACAGATACGCAGTATTTT.

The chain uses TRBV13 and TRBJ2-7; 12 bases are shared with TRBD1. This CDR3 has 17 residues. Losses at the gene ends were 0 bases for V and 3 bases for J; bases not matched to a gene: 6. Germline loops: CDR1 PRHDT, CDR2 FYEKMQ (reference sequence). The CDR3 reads CASSLGSGQGAVYEQYF. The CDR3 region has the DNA TGTGCCAGCAGCTTAGGATCGGGACAGGGGGCAGTCTACGAGCAGTACTTC. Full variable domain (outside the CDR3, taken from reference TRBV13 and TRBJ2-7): AAGVIQSPRHLIKEKRETATLKCYPIPRHDTVYWYQQGPGQDPQFLISFYEKMQSDKGSIPDRFSAQQFSDYHSELNMSSLELGDSALYFCASSLGSGQGAVYEQYFGPGTRLTVT.

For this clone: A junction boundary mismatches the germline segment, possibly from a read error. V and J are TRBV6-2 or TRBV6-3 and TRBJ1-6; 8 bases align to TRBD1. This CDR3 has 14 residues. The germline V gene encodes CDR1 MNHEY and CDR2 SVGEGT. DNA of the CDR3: TGTGCCAGCAGGTACTCAGGGGGCGCGTCACCCCTCCACTTT. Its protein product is CASRYSGGASPLHF.

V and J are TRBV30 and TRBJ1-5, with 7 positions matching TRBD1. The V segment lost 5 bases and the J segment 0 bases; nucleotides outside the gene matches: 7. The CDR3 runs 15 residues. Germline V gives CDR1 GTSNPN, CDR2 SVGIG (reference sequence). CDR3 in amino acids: CAWGDSPHSNQPQHF. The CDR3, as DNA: TGTGCCTGGGGGGACAGCCCCCATAGCAATCAGCCCCAGCATTTT. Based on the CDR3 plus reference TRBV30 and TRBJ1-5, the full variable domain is SQTIHQWPATLVQPVGSPLSLECTVEGTSNPNLYWYRQAAGRGLQLLFYSVGIGQISSEVPQNLSASRPQDRQFILSSKKLLLSDSGFYLCAWGDSPHSNQPQHFGDGTRLSIL.

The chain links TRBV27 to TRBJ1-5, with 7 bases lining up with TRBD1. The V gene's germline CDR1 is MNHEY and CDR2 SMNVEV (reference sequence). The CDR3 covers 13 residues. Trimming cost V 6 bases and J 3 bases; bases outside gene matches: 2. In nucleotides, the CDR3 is TGTGCCAGCAGAACAGGGGTCAATCAGCCCCAGCATTTT. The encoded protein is CASRTGVNQPQHF.